These 22 T cell receptor beta chains originate from one sample sequenced in a study of cytomegalovirus exposure and HLA in healthy donors. The PCR ran on 60 Vbeta and 13 Jbeta primers. The table came from immunoSEQ multiplex PCR; TCRdb's copy has only in-frame clones and leaves some out. The sample lists some 150,000 clones, 65% to 80% occurring once. Sequenced material: PBMCs. Receptor source: a man aged 18 to 29 in good health and CMV-seronegative.

CDR3 bases: TGTGCCAGTAGTATGGGAGACATGAACAATCAGCCCCAGCATTTT. Protein: CASSMGDMNNQPQHF. The J gene is TRBJ1-5, the V gene TRBV19; D is unclear. Germline V lookup: CDR1 LNHDA, CDR2 SQIVND (reference sequence). V lost 3 bases and J 3 bases, leaving 12 bases between the germline ends. CDR3 size: 15 residues.

This chain links TRBV7-6 with TRBJ2-6, with no clear D. Germline V lookup: CDR1 SGHVS, CDR2 FNYEAQ. V lost 5 bases and J lost 4, with 6 bases in between. The length of the CDR3 is 13 residues. CDR3 DNA: TGTGCCAGCAGCGTATCGGGGGCCAACGTCCTGACTTTC. It yields the protein CASSVSGANVLTF.

The rearrangement uses TRBV27 and TRBJ1-1; 8 bases are a match to TRBD1. CDR3 length equals 14 residues. The germline V gene has CDR1 MNHEY and CDR2 SMNVEV (reference sequence). Unmatched junction bases numbered 5, after V lost 5 bases and J lost 3 bases. CDR3 amino acids: CASSAGQVYTEAFF. The CDR3 DNA reads TGTGCCAGCAGTGCGGGACAGGTATACACTGAAGCTTTCTTT.

The chain carries TRBV4-2 and TRBJ2-7, with D possibly matching TRBD1 (6 bases). Germline CDR1 reads LGHNA; CDR2 reads YNFKEQ. The CDR3 is 16 amino acids. V lost 4 bases, J lost 2 bases, and 18 bases lay in between. The CDR3 sequence: CASSLPQGRAAYEQYF. Written as DNA, the CDR3 is TGTGCCAGCAGCCTTCCCCAGGGGCGGGCCGCCTACGAGCAGTACTTC.

In this sample, this clone turned up a few times. This chain connects TRBV7-9 to TRBJ1-1; D not resolved. V was trimmed by 1 base and J by 3 bases, leaving 6 bases between them. This CDR3 contains 13 residues. Germline CDR1 SEHNR, CDR2 FQNEAQ (reference sequence). CDR3 nucleotide sequence: TGTGCCAGCAGCTTAGGCAGCGACACTGAAGCTTTCTTT. Amino acid sequence: CASSLGSDTEAFF.

This rearrangement joins TRBV6-5 to TRBJ2-7; 7 nucleotides match TRBD1. The CDR3 length is 16 residues. The ends lost 2 bases at V and 3 bases at J; junction bases unmatched: 10. Germline CDR1 is MNHEY and CDR2 is SVGAGI. The CDR3 spells CASSYITGTVNYEQYV. CDR3 nucleotide sequence: TGTGCCAGCAGTTACATAACCGGGACAGTGAACTACGAGCAGTACGTC.

This clone was counted a few times. The chain carries TRBV28 and TRBJ1-1; 7 nucleotides line up with TRBD1. The length of the CDR3 is 14 residues. J lost 1 base, V lost 5 bases, and 4 bases had no gene match. Germline V gene sequence: CDR1 MDHEN, CDR2 SYDVKM. The CDR3 DNA is TGTGCCAGCAGTCCAGGGGGAAGGAACACTGAAGCTTTCTTT. Amino acid sequence: CASSPGGRNTEAFF.

With regard to this clone: Compared with germline, one end of the junction differs, possibly owing to a read error. This chain connects TRBV29-1 to TRBJ1-2; 10 nucleotides match TRBD1. Germline assignment: CDR1 SQVTM and CDR2 ANQGSEA. The length of the CDR3 is 12 residues. The CDR3 is CSVDDRQGAQAF. CDR3 coding DNA: TGCAGCGTTGACGACAGACAGGGGGCGCAGGCCTTC.

The chain recombines TRBV5-1 with TRBJ2-3; 8 bases align to TRBD1. This CDR3 has 15 amino acids. Germline CDR1 and CDR2: SGHRS and YFSETQ. Unmatched junction bases numbered 5, after V lost 0 bases and J lost 5 bases. This CDR3 reads CASSLVAGGQDTQYF. The CDR3 coding sequence is TGCGCCAGCAGCTTGGTGGCAGGGGGCCAAGATACGCAGTATTTT.

Only a few counts were recorded for this clone. The V call is TRBV6-5, the J call TRBJ1-2; TRBD1 aligns across 9 bases. The CDR3 sequence is 15 residues long. Germline trimming cut 0 bases from V and 4 bases from J; bases unmatched to any gene: 3. The germline V gene encodes CDR1 MNHEY and CDR2 SVGAGI. The DNA for the CDR3 is TGTGCCAGCAGTTACTCACAGGGGGCGGGCTATGGCTACACCTTC. This sequence encodes CASSYSQGAGYGYTF.

The chain employs TRBV9 and TRBJ2-7, with D possibly matching TRBD2 (5 bases). V shed 7 bases and J shed 6 bases, with 11 bases lying between them. This CDR3 contains 11 residues. The germline gives CDR1 SGDLS, CDR2 YYNGEE. The CDR3 loop is CASGTEGEQYF. The CDR3 DNA is TGTGCCAGCGGAACAGAGGGCGAGCAGTACTTC.

This clone is a singleton in its sample. V is TRBV19 and J is TRBJ2-2; maybe TRBD1 (6 bases). Trimming left V 4 bases short and J 13 bases short, with 16 bases between. The V gene's germline CDR1 is LNHDA and CDR2 SQIVND (reference sequence). CDR3 length equals 13 residues. The CDR3 nucleotides read TGTGCCAGTAGTAAAGACTCCCAGGGGTGGCTGTTTTTT. This encodes CASSKDSQGWLFF.

This clone has a handful of counts. This chain uses TRBV7-9 with TRBJ2-2; D is ambiguous. The CDR3 covers 14 residues. CDR1 and CDR2 (germline): SEHNR, FQNEAQ (reference sequence). V lost 7 bases and J 5 bases, leaving 14 bases between the germline ends. CDR3 in DNA: TGTGCCAGCACCGCTAGTCGCTCAACCGGGGAGCTGTTTTTT. It specifies CASTASRSTGELFF.

The rearrangement links TRBV7-9 to TRBJ1-2; possibly TRBD1 for D (5 bases). V was clipped by 5 bases and J by 6 bases, with 13 bases between them. The CDR3 has 13 residues. Germline CDR1 reads SEHNR; CDR2 reads FQNEAQ (reference sequence). The CDR3 is CASSRGTANGYTF. Written as DNA, the CDR3 is TGTGCCAGCAGCCGCGGGACCGCAAATGGCTACACCTTC.

The chain combines TRBV29-1 with TRBJ2-3; 7 bases agree with TRBD1. Germline CDR1 is SQVTM and CDR2 is ANQGSEA. This CDR3 spans 13 amino acids. The J segment lost 0 bases and the V segment lost 7 bases, leaving 4 bases of the junction unmatched. In DNA form, the CDR3 reads TGCAGCGATAAGACAGGGAGCACAGATACGCAGTATTTT. Translation gives CSDKTGSTDTQYF.

The J gene is TRBJ1-2, the V gene TRBV7-9; 7 nucleotides agree with TRBD1. V gave up 0 bases and J gave up 6 bases; unmatched junction bases: 4. CDR1 and CDR2 (germline): SEHNR, FQNEAQ (reference sequence). The length of the CDR3 is 14 residues. The CDR3 region is CASSLAFTGDGYTF. The CDR3 bases are TGTGCCAGCAGCTTAGCCTTTACAGGGGATGGCTACACCTTC.

The rearrangement joins TRBV5-6 to TRBJ2-7; D gene unclear. The CDR3 has 14 residues. Between the trimmed V and J ends, which lost 2 bases and 6 bases, there was a span of 15 bases. Germline loops: CDR1 SGHDT, CDR2 YYEEEE. Here the CDR3 DNA reads TGTGCCAGCAGCTTCCGGAGAAACCCCCGCGAGCAGTACTTC. Translating gives CASSFRRNPREQYF.

The genes are TRBV9 and TRBJ2-1, with 9 positions matching TRBD2. The CDR3 spans 19 residues. J gave up 0 bases and V 0 bases, and 10 bases lay outside the gene matches. The germline V gene encodes CDR1 SGDLS and CDR2 YYNGEE. The CDR3 spells CASSVVSGGLQSSYNEQFF. The CDR3 region has the DNA TGTGCCAGCAGCGTAGTTAGCGGGGGCCTTCAAAGCTCCTACAATGAGCAGTTCTTC. Complete variable domain (other parts from reference TRBV9 and TRBJ2-1): DSGVTQTPKHLITATGQRVTLRCSPRSGDLSVYWYQQSLDQGLQFLIQYYNGEERAKGNILERFSAQQFPDLHSELNLSSLELGDSALYFCASSVVSGGLQSSYNEQFFGPGTRLTVL.

The V call is TRBV30, the J call TRBJ1-4, with 11 positions matching TRBD1. Germline trimming cut 2 bases from V and 2 bases from J; bases unmatched to any gene: 7. Germline V lookup: CDR1 GTSNPN, CDR2 SVGIG (reference sequence). This CDR3 has 17 amino acids. The CDR3 loop reads CAWSPDRGQVTNEKLFF. CDR3 in DNA: TGTGCCTGGAGTCCGGACAGGGGGCAGGTGACTAATGAAAAACTGTTTTTT.

The chain has TRBV4-3 and TRBJ2-7; TRBD1 might be the D (6 bases). CDR1 is LGHNA, CDR2 YSLEER, per germline. V was clipped by 2 bases and J by 5 bases, with 16 bases between them. The CDR3 has 15 amino acids. CDR3 nucleotides: TGCGCCAGCAGCCAAAACCCGGGAACAGGGAACGAGCAGTACTTC. Translating it yields CASSQNPGTGNEQYF.

This clone was seen only once. The gene calls are TRBV4-3 and TRBJ2-2; weak D call: TRBD1 (6 bases). V lost 2 bases and J lost 8, with 18 bases in between. The CDR3 consists of 16 residues. The germline gives CDR1 LGHNA, CDR2 YSLEER. Here the CDR3 DNA reads TGCGCCAGCAGCCAAAAAGTCAACAGGGTGGCGGGGGAGCTGTTTTTT. It specifies CASSQKVNRVAGELFF.

This clone has a handful of counts. This sequence joins TRBV6-6 and TRBJ2-5, with D perhaps matching TRBD2 (7 bases). Germline CDR1 and CDR2: MNHNY and SVGAGI (reference sequence). The CDR3 length is 15 residues. V gave up 2 bases and J gave up 10 bases, with 20 bases separating them. CDR3 in DNA: TGTGCCAGCAGTTACCCACGCGGGGGCGGGGGTGACCAGTACTTC. Encoded protein: CASSYPRGGGGDQYF.